This record looks at one T cell receptor beta chain sequence and its context. The study drew participants aged about 18 to 89 years from approximately 25 US areas. This CDR3 comprises 13 residues. CDR1 is LGHDT, CDR2 YNNKEL, per germline (reference sequence). Deletions cut 3 bases from V and 5 bases from J, with 10 bases between. This record comes from a study of blood T cell repertoires in COVID-19. Some clones are missing from TCRdb's copy, which holds only in-frame ones; the method was immunoSEQ multiplex PCR. Among hundreds of thousands of clones listed, nearly 90% were seen once. The rearrangement uses TRBV3-1 (or the pseudogene TRBV3-2) and TRBJ1-1; D unclear. The receptor was isolated from a woman in her forties or fifties who had been exposed to COVID-19. Sequencing used PBMCs or T cells enriched from blood (not recorded which). CDR3 residues: CASSQGGLTEAFF. The CDR3 DNA reads TGTGCCAGCAGCCAGGGCGGACTGACTGAAGCTTTCTTT.